This entry features one T cell receptor beta chain sequence. The entry originates in a study of lymphopenia after photon versus proton radiotherapy. Clones were sequenced by immunoSEQ multiplex PCR, and TCRdb holds only the in-frame ones, with some missing. This table has roughly 57,000 clones, around 82% appearing once. Looked up from germline, CDR1 is LGHNA and CDR2 is YNFKEQ. This CDR3 has 18 residues. Deletions cut 2 bases from V and 0 bases from J, with 17 bases between. V gene TRBV4-2 combines with J gene TRBJ2-1; no clear D gene. Source: peripheral blood, taken from a patient treated with photon-based radiotherapy. The TCR originated in a man aged 45 to 65 with gastric cancer. CDR3 protein: CASSQTVGDPRSYNEQFF. Written as DNA, the CDR3 is TGTGCCAGCAGCCAAACCGTTGGTGACCCCCGCTCCTACAATGAGCAGTTCTTC.